The entry below gives a single T cell receptor beta chain sequence along with its context. Its antigen is undetermined. Isolated RNA was reverse transcribed in full, so expressed TCRB transcripts were sequenced. TCRdb's table, derived via immunoSEQ multiplex PCR, lists solely in-frame clones and lacks some. The profile shows more than 300,000 clones, roughly 12% of them singletons. V lost 2 bases and J lost 7, with 14 bases in between. Germline assignment: CDR1 SGHTA and CDR2 FQGNSA. CDR3 length equals 14 residues. Cells sorted by CD45RO/CCR7/CD25/CD127/CD95/CD27 comprised CD4+ naive, central memory, regulatory and stem cell-like memory cells. The record originates from a study of beta chain features in type 1 diabetes. General study findings and limits: Among patients with Type 1 diabetes, TCRB CDR3s were moderately but significantly shorter in every one of the four CD4+ subsets.

The specimen was naive CD4+ T cells from blood. The rearrangement links TRBV7-2 to TRBJ2-5, with D possibly matching TRBD2 (6 bases). The sequence came from a woman between 18 and 29 years old with type 1 diabetes. In nucleotides, the CDR3 is TGTGCCAGCAGCTTACTCGGGAGCCCAGGGACCCAGTACTTC. It specifies CASSLLGSPGTQYF.